This TCR beta chain was obtained from a study of T cells in Graves' hyperthyroidism and ophthalmopathy. Germline V lookup: CDR1 SQVTM, CDR2 ANQGSEA. Trimming pared 2 bases from V and 0 bases from J, leaving 10 bases between. The CDR3 length is 14 residues. Amplification yielded TCR beta CDR3 regions, with RNA transcripts as the source. During a first-round RT-PCR of the TCR CDR3, the HTBI primer set was used. TCRdb fed the multiplex PCR reads into MiXCR, producing one record per CDR3 protein. Of over 650,000 distinct CDR3 sequences in the sample, just under 45% were seen once. Sequenced material: peripheral blood or thyroid tissue (not recorded which). The gene calls are TRBV29-1 and TRBJ2-5, with a weak D call TRBD1 (5 bases). This sequence originates from an adult man with Graves' disease, either hyperthyroidism or ophthalmopathy (not recorded which). This CDR3 reads CSVERGMNQETQYF. The CDR3 DNA reads TGCAGCGTTGAAAGGGGCATGAACCAAGAGACCCAGTACTTC.